This paragraph reports one TCR beta chain. The antigen is not known. At one boundary the junction diverges from the germline segment, which might be a read error. The data derive from a study of PD-1 blockade in classical Hodgkin lymphoma. Across the study: A 3 mg/kg intravenous dose of nivolumab was received by patients every 2 weeks. Findings and caveats of the study: TCR diversity rose significantly by C4D1 in CD4+ but not CD8+ cells. It was reported that newly diagnosed patients had less baseline TCR diversity than healthy donors.

TCRdb's copy holds only in-frame clones and misses some; the assay was immunoSEQ multiplex PCR. The sample has about 14,000 clones; around four fifths are singletons. Germline V gene sequence: CDR1 SQVTM, CDR2 ANQGSEA. The CDR3 contains 11 residues. Relapse was seen in all patients after autologous stem cell transplantation, and brentuximab vedotin exposure was variable. This clonotype was obtained from a human donor with classical Hodgkin lymphoma. Sequencing used peripheral blood mononuclear cells (PBMCs), obtained before the second cycle of nivolumab. The V call is TRBV29-1, the J call TRBJ1-3; unclear D gene. The CDR3 DNA reads as TGCAGCCTCAAAACGCCGCAGACCGTCGATTTT. This sequence encodes CSLKTPQTVDF.